These 27 T cell receptor beta chains were all obtained from the same sample, sequenced in a study of PD-1 blockade in mismatch repair-deficient tumors. Using immunoSEQ multiplex PCR, the repertoire was profiled, and TCRdb retains in-frame clones only, with some absent. This sample carries about 110,000 clones, roughly 80% of them seen once, and the ten largest clones take about 4.5%. The sequenced sample was peripheral blood, obtained roughly 60 weeks after starting pembrolizumab. These receptors came from an adult with mismatch repair-deficient cancer.

This rearrangement joins TRBV27 to TRBJ2-3; TRBD2 might be the D (5 bases). The CDR3 covers 16 residues. CDR1 MNHEY and CDR2 SMNVEV come from the germline V gene (reference sequence). V was trimmed by 4 bases and J by 3 bases, leaving 17 bases between them. Here the CDR3 reads CASSWGAEERTDTQYF. The CDR3 DNA sequence: TGTGCCAGCAGTTGGGGAGCAGAAGAGAGGACAGATACGCAGTATTTT.

The chain carries TRBV5-1 and TRBJ2-2, with TRBD1 matching 7 bases. This CDR3 region has 18 residues. The V and J ends lost 0 bases and 5 bases, in that order; junction bases with no gene match: 13. The germline gives CDR1 SGHRS, CDR2 YFSETQ. The DNA for the CDR3 is TGCGCCAGCAGCTTGGGCCCTTCCGACAGGGATGTGACCGGGGAGCTGTTTTTT. It yields the protein CASSLGPSDRDVTGELFF.

This sequence joins TRBV9 and TRBJ2-7, with D possibly being TRBD1 (5 bases). There are 16 residues in the CDR3. Germline-derived CDR1 and CDR2 are SGDLS and YYNGEE. With 1 base removed from V and 4 bases from J, the gap between germline ends came to 18 bases. The CDR3 reads CASSVSITGETYEQYF. Here the CDR3 DNA reads TGTGCCAGCAGCGTAAGTATAACAGGAGAAACTTACGAGCAGTACTTC. The variable domain in full, with the rest retrieved from reference TRBV9 and TRBJ2-7, is DSGVTQTPKHLITATGQRVTLRCSPRSGDLSVYWYQQSLDQGLQFLIQYYNGEERAKGNILERFSAQQFPDLHSELNLSSLELGDSALYFCASSVSITGETYEQYFGPGTRLTVT.

The chain recombines TRBV6-6 with TRBJ1-4; 7 positions match TRBD1. The V segment lost 5 bases and the J segment 10 bases; nucleotides outside the gene matches: 10. Looked up from germline, CDR1 is MNHNY and CDR2 is SVGAGI (reference sequence). This CDR3 has 14 amino acids. The CDR3 region has the DNA TGTGCCAGCAGTGGTGGGACAGCGTTAGGAAAACTGTTTTTT. It encodes CASSGGTALGKLFF.

This clone was seen a handful of times. The genes are TRBV30 and TRBJ1-5; TRBD1 aligns across 9 bases. Germline assignment: CDR1 GTSNPN and CDR2 SVGIG (reference sequence). The CDR3 sequence is 15 residues long. The ends lost 2 bases at V and 6 bases at J; junction bases unmatched: 8. Here the CDR3 reads CAWSRRDREFQPQHF. The CDR3 bases are TGTGCCTGGAGTCGCCGGGACAGGGAATTTCAGCCCCAGCATTTT.

The chain couples TRBV28 to TRBJ2-2, with D possibly being TRBD1 (6 bases). Between the trimmed V and J ends, which lost 7 bases and 6 bases, there was a span of 18 bases. CDR1 and CDR2 (germline): MDHEN, SYDVKM. This CDR3 spans 15 amino acids. CDR3 amino acids: CASTLGQRVAGELFF. Written as DNA, the CDR3 is TGTGCCAGCACCCTAGGACAGCGAGTCGCCGGGGAGCTGTTTTTT.

This chain connects TRBV7-9 to TRBJ2-7; a possible D gene is TRBD1 (6 bases). Deletions cut 1 base from V and 9 bases from J, with 19 bases between. There are 15 residues in the CDR3. Per germline, CDR1 SEHNR and CDR2 FQNEAQ (reference sequence). CDR3 DNA sequence: TGTGCCAGCAGCTTAGAGGGACAAACTACGAGCGGGCAGTACTTC. Its protein product is CASSLEGQTTSGQYF.

J is TRBJ1-1 and V is TRBV19; D call uncertain. The CDR3 is 14 amino acids. With 4 bases removed from V and 0 bases from J, the gap between germline ends came to 9 bases. Germline assignment: CDR1 LNHDA and CDR2 SQIVND (reference sequence). The DNA of the CDR3 is TGTGCCAGTAGTACGACAACTCTGAACACTGAAGCTTTCTTT. Encoded protein: CASSTTTLNTEAFF.

This clone turned up a few times. The chain employs TRBV9 and TRBJ2-2; 12 bases map to TRBD2. This CDR3 is 16 amino acids long. V gave up 4 bases and J gave up 6 bases; unmatched junction bases: 7. The germline CDR1 and CDR2 sequences are SGDLS and YYNGEE. DNA of the CDR3: TGTGCCAGCAGCTCCCTACTAGCGGGAGGATCCGGGGAGCTGTTTTTT. It specifies CASSSLLAGGSGELFF.

This chain connects TRBV6-1 to TRBJ2-3; 8 bases are a match to TRBD2. The CDR3 has 14 residues. CDR1 and CDR2 from the germline V gene are MNHNS and SASEGT. After removal of 8 bases from V and 1 base from J, the junction contained 5 bases not matched to a gene. The CDR3 protein is CASRQLAGTDTQYF. CDR3 DNA sequence: TGTGCCAGCCGTCAACTAGCGGGCACAGATACGCAGTATTTT.

The sample holds a few counts of this clone. The chain combines TRBV14 with TRBJ2-7; D perhaps matches TRBD2 (5 bases). Germline values: CDR1 SGHDN, CDR2 FVKESK. The CDR3 spans 14 residues. V was cut by 4 bases and J by 3 bases, with 13 bases left in between. The DNA for the CDR3 is TGTGCCAGCAGCCTTCGACCGGGGAGCTACGAGCAGTACTTC. This encodes CASSLRPGSYEQYF. Supplemented by reference TRBV14 and TRBJ2-7, the full variable domain reads EAGVTQFPSHSVIEKGQTVTLRCDPISGHDNLYWYRRVMGKEIKFLLHFVKESKQDESGMPNNRFLAERTGGTYSTLKVQPAELEDSGVYFCASSLRPGSYEQYFGPGTRLTVT.

The CDR3 loop reads CATGRPRPQHF. CDR3 DNA: TGTGCCACCGGGAGGCCGAGGCCCCAGCATTTT. The chain is built from TRBV19 and TRBJ1-5; D unclear. The CDR3 has 11 residues. The ends were cut back, 10 bases at V and 9 bases at J, with 13 bases in the middle. Looked up from germline, CDR1 is LNHDA and CDR2 is SQIVND (reference sequence). The full variable domain, its missing parts supplied by reference TRBV19 and TRBJ1-5, is DGGITQSPKYLFRKEGQNVTLSCEQNLNHDAMYWYRQDPGQGLRLIYYSQIVNDFQKGDIAEGYSVSREKKESFPLTVTSAQKNPTAFYLCATGRPRPQHFGDGTRLSIL.

The chain is built from TRBV29-1 and TRBJ1-5, with D perhaps TRBD1 (5 bases). V lost 5 bases and J lost 4, with 18 bases in between. Per the germline V gene, CDR1 is SQVTM and CDR2 is ANQGSEA. The CDR3 extends over 15 amino acids. The CDR3: CSVIVGDLPNQPQHF. The CDR3 region has the DNA TGCAGCGTTATAGTGGGGGACCTACCTAATCAGCCCCAGCATTTT.

In the case of this clone: One end of the junction fails to match germline, which may point to a read error. The rearrangement joins TRBV23-1 to TRBJ1-5; unclear D gene. TRBV23-1 is sorted into the ORF group, with uncertain function. This CDR3 contains 12 residues. The chain's CDR3 is CASTQTRLGWGF. CDR3 DNA sequence: TGCGCCAGCACCCAAACTCGGCTTGGTTGGGGTTTT.

This clone turned up a few times. The V and J genes are TRBV4-1 and TRBJ2-7; D gene ambiguous. CDR3 length: 14 residues. Germline V gene lookup returns CDR1 MGHRA and CDR2 YSYEKL. V lost 2 bases to trimming and J lost 2 bases, with 10 bases between them. The CDR3 loop is CASSQWPGTYEQYF. As DNA, the CDR3 is TGCGCCAGCAGCCAATGGCCAGGAACCTACGAGCAGTACTTC.

V and J are TRBV5-5 and TRBJ1-5; D not resolved. The germline V gene encodes CDR1 SGHKS and CDR2 YYEKEE (reference sequence). The ends were cut back, 0 bases at V and 7 bases at J, with 8 bases in the middle. This CDR3 region has 13 residues. CDR3 residues: CASSLEAGQPQHF. The CDR3 nucleotides are TGTGCCAGCAGCTTGGAGGCCGGGCAGCCCCAGCATTTT.

The genes are TRBV19 and TRBJ2-5; 7 bases are shared with TRBD1. The CDR3 covers 13 residues. Losses at the gene ends were 0 bases for V and 7 bases for J; bases not matched to a gene: 2. CDR1 and CDR2 (germline): LNHDA, SQIVND (reference sequence). For the CDR3, the DNA is TGTGCCAGTAGTATAGAAGGGGGCGCGACCCAGTACTTC. It is translated as CASSIEGGATQYF.

This sequence joins TRBV29-1 and TRBJ2-6; D tentatively reads TRBD1 or TRBD2 (5 bases each). The CDR3 totals 17 residues. Between the trimmed V and J ends, which lost 7 bases and 2 bases, there was a span of 21 bases. Germline loops: CDR1 SQVTM, CDR2 ANQGSEA. CDR3 region: CSAYYRDAETGANVLTF. CDR3 DNA: TGCAGCGCCTATTACCGGGACGCGGAAACTGGGGCCAACGTCCTGACTTTC.

The rearrangement uses TRBV5-4 and TRBJ2-7; a possible D gene is TRBD2 (5 bases). V was shortened by 4 bases and J by 6 bases, with 23 bases between the two germline ends. The CDR3 runs to 16 residues. CDR1 is SGHNT and CDR2 is YYREEE in the germline V gene (reference sequence). The CDR3: CASSPSYTISWAEQYF. The CDR3 bases are TGTGCCAGCAGCCCTAGCTATACTATCTCGTGGGCCGAGCAGTACTTC.

This clone appeared once. The chain couples TRBV5-8 to TRBJ2-7; 8 bases fit TRBD1. Germline V gene lookup returns CDR1 SGHTS and CDR2 YDEGEE. The CDR3 spans 12 residues. J lost 10 bases, V lost 4 bases, and 7 bases had no gene match. The chain's CDR3 is CASSPDRAKQYF. CDR3 coding DNA: TGTGCCAGCAGCCCGGACAGGGCGAAACAGTACTTC.

J is TRBJ2-5 and V is TRBV11-3; 7 bases are a match to TRBD1. CDR1 is SGHNT, CDR2 YENEEA, per germline. V shed 2 bases and J 4 bases; nucleotides not matched to a gene: 10. This CDR3 has 16 amino acids. As DNA, the CDR3 is TGTGCCAGCAGCTTATATAATGCAGGGGGTAGAGAGACCCAGTACTTC. Translating gives CASSLYNAGGRETQYF. Full variable domain (rest looked up from reference TRBV11-3 and TRBJ2-5): EAGVVQSPRYKIIEKKQPVAFWCNPISGHNTLYWYLQNLGQGPELLIRYENEEAVDDSQLPKDRFSAERLKGVDSTLKIQPAELGDSAVYLCASSLYNAGGRETQYFGPGTRLLVL.

This chain joins TRBV7-9 and TRBJ2-2; possibly TRBD2 for D (6 bases). This CDR3 is 16 amino acids long. Germline assignment: CDR1 SEHNR and CDR2 FQNEAQ (reference sequence). The V and J ends lost 0 bases and 6 bases respectively, with 14 bases between them. The CDR3 DNA reads TGTGCCAGCAGCTTAGCGGGGGGATTGGACGCCGGGGAGCTGTTTTTT. Its protein is CASSLAGGLDAGELFF.

V and J are TRBV2 and TRBJ2-7, with TRBD1 identical over 7 bases. Germline-derived CDR1 and CDR2 are SNHLY and FYNNEI. The CDR3 covers 16 residues. Trimming at V came to 1 base and at J to 7 bases, leaving 13 bases not matched to a gene. The CDR3 is CASSEGRGGSSGEQYF. CDR3 sequence (DNA): TGTGCCAGCAGTGAAGGACGAGGGGGCTCCTCGGGGGAGCAGTACTTC. Looking up the rest from reference TRBV2 and TRBJ2-7 gives the full variable domain: EPEVTQTPSHQVTQMGQEVILRCVPISNHLYFYWYRQILGQKVEFLVSFYNNEISEKSEIFDDQFSVERPDGSNFTLKIRSTKLEDSAMYFCASSEGRGGSSGEQYFGPGTRLTVT.

J is TRBJ2-1 and V is TRBV6-1, with no clear D. V lost 4 bases and J lost 7, with 8 bases in between. Per germline, CDR1 MNHNS and CDR2 SASEGT. The length of the CDR3 is 12 residues. The CDR3 DNA reads as TGTGCCAGCAGTGTGGAACGGAATGAGCAGTTCTTC. Amino acids: CASSVERNEQFF.

This chain connects TRBV27 to TRBJ2-1, with TRBD2 identical over 7 bases. The J segment lost 0 bases and the V segment lost 0 bases, leaving 2 bases of the junction unmatched. The CDR3 consists of 16 residues. CDR1 is MNHEY and CDR2 is SMNVEV in the germline V gene (reference sequence). The CDR3 region is CASSLSGGSSYNEQFF. The CDR3 DNA reads as TGTGCCAGCAGTTTATCCGGCGGGAGCTCCTACAATGAGCAGTTCTTC.

The chain uses TRBV7-3 and TRBJ2-3; no clear D gene. V was trimmed by 5 bases and J by 5 bases, leaving 11 bases between them. CDR1 is SGHTA and CDR2 is FQGTGA in the germline V gene. The CDR3 is made up of 13 amino acids. CDR3: CASSPAPRDTQYF. Here the CDR3 DNA reads TGTGCCAGCAGCCCTGCCCCCCGAGATACGCAGTATTTT.

CDR3 nucleotides: TGCGCCAGCAGTTCCGGACAGAACACCGGGGAGCTGTTTTTT. Amino acid sequence: CASSSGQNTGELFF. The chain links TRBV5-1 to TRBJ2-2; D may be TRBD1 (5 bases). CDR1 and CDR2 (germline): SGHRS, YFSETQ. This CDR3 region has 14 residues. V was clipped by 5 bases and J by 1 base, with 9 bases between them. The full variable domain, completed using reference TRBV5-1 and TRBJ2-2, is KAGVTQTPRYLIKTRGQQVTLSCSPISGHRSVSWYQQTPGQGLQFLFEYFSETQRNKGNFPGRFSGRQFSNSRSEMNVSTLELGDSALYLCASSSGQNTGELFFGEGSRLTVL.